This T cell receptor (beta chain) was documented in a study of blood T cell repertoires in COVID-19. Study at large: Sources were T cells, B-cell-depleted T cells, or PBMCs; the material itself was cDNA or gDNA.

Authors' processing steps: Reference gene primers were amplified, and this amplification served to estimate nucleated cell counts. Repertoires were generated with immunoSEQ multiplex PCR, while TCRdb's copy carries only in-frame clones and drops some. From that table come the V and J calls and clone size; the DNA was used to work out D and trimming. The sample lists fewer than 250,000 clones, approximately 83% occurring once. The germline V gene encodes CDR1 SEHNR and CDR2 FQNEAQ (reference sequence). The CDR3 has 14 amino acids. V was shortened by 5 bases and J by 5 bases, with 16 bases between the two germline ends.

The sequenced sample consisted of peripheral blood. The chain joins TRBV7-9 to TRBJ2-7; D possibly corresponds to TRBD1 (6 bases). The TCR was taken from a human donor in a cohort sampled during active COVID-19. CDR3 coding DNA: TGTGCCAGCAGCCTTTATAAGGGGGTTCACGAGCAGTACTTC. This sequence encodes CASSLYKGVHEQYF.